This T cell receptor beta chain was found in a study of T-cell memory formation after mild COVID-19 (dated by TCRdb to the early 2020s). Study-wide context: TCR sequence clusters from the two donors were found to be largely donor specific. In a couple of donors, T-cell clones that expanded and contracted after mild COVID-19 were tracked by sequencing TCRalpha and TCRbeta repertoires over time. Two young, previously healthy adult volunteers made up the cohort, one male and one female.

Sequencing relied on an Illumina NovaSeq 6000. TCRalpha and TCRbeta cDNA libraries were built by 5'RACE with constant-segment primers, adding sample barcodes and unique molecular identifiers. Trizol reagent was used to extract RNA from every sample. Library amplification was performed in two PCR steps, and a second sample barcode and Illumina TruSeq adapters were introduced in the second step. Sequencing of libraries was performed on an Illumina NovaSeq with 2 x 150 bp paired-end reads. From the authors' description of their analysis: With migec v1.2.7, reads were demultiplexed and then collapsed into UMI-guided consensus sequences. Using mixcr v2.1.11, UMI consensuses were aligned to TRA and TRB V and J templates and then assembled into clonotypes. Expanded or contracted clonotypes were those called significant by both edgeR and NoisET, with noise models trained on biological replicates. For edgeR calls, a false discovery rate-adjusted p below 0.01 and a log2 fold-change threshold of 1 were applied. As an exploratory analysis of dynamics, max-normalized trajectories of the 1000 most abundant clonotypes were examined with PCA combined with hierarchical clustering. The CD4 or CD8 phenotype of responding clones was assigned using the separately sequenced CD4+ and CD8+ repertoires. TCRdb ran its own pipeline on the public reads, namely fastp trimming at Q25 and MiXCR clone calling, and kept in-frame beta chains. CDR3 protein duplicates are merged, each entry listing the most common genes and DNA. These V and J calls are TCRdb output, not the study's own analysis. Present in this sample are around 300,000 distinct CDR3 sequences, 15% to 20% of which were seen just once. The ten largest clones take up 23% of the sample.

The study at large found these results: SARS-CoV-2 specificity of the second-wave clones peaking on day 37 was not confirmed. Contracting CD4+ clones turned up mainly in the CM and EM memory subsets, whereas EMRA was where CD8+ clones were enriched. The detection of some responding clones in pre-infection memory suggests that pre-existing cross-reactive memory T cells joined the SARS-CoV-2 response. The study included only a couple of mild cases, and larger cohorts that include severe cases with pre-infection samples were judged to be necessary. From day 15 to 85, contracting clones showed balanced CD4/CD8 phenotypes, whereas a second wave of clones that expanded from day 15 to 37 leaned towards CD4+.

This clonotype was detected only a few times. What this receptor recognizes is not known. Per-base quality was not reported, and no clone a single base away is much larger than it. Ficoll-Paque density gradient centrifugation was used to isolate PBMCs. CDR1 and CDR2, per the germline V gene (reference sequence), are MNHEY and SMNVEV. From the cysteine through the phenylalanine, the CDR3 covers 14 amino acids. Only the CDR3 part of the read is kept: 42 bases, read in frame from the first base. The junction carries 11 bases between V and J, which are trimmed by 3 bases and 8 bases respectively. The chain joins TRBV27 to TRBJ1-6, with TRBD1 perhaps the D gene, on 6 matching bases. The clonotype originates from a man aged 18 to 30 who had mild COVID-19 (a few samples of this study predate the infection). The sample titles of this study are shuffled in the database, so cell type and time point are left out; the donor was told from shared clones. Sample: PBMCs or a T cell subset sorted from them (not recorded which). The CDR3 amino acid sequence is: CASSFNGGDSPLHF. The nucleotide sequence reads as follows: TGTGCCAGCAGTTTTAATGGGGGCGATTCACCCCTCCACTTT.